The entry below describes one T cell receptor (beta chain). This entry comes from a study of lymphopenia after photon versus proton radiotherapy. TCRdb's table, derived via immunoSEQ multiplex PCR, lists solely in-frame clones and lacks some. The sample contains more than 15,000 clones, about 83% of which appear only once. V dropped 4 bases and J dropped 3; count of bases not matched to a gene: 6. CDR1 and CDR2 from the germline V gene are MDHEN and SYDVKM. This CDR3 is 15 amino acids long. The rearrangement links TRBV28 to TRBJ1-1; 9 positions agree with TRBD1. The origin of this receptor is a woman aged 45-65 years with pancreatic cancer. Here the sequenced sample was peripheral blood, taken from a patient treated with photon-based radiotherapy. CDR3 in DNA: TGTGCCAGCAGTTCCTACAGGGGGCAGTACACTGAAGCTTTCTTT. This encodes CASSSYRGQYTEAFF. The variable domain in full, completed from reference TRBV28 and TRBJ1-1, reads DVKVTQSSRYLVKRTGEKVFLECVQDMDHENMFWYRQDPGLGLRLIYFSYDVKMKEKGDIPEGYSVSREKKERFSLILESASTNQTSMYLCASSSYRGQYTEAFFGQGTRLTVV.